A single sample is the source of the 14 T cell receptor beta chains below, sequenced in a study of immune evolution from preneoplasia to lung adenocarcinoma. Assay used: immunoSEQ multiplex PCR; TCRdb lists only in-frame clones, some missing. There are almost 5,000 clones in the sample; less than 80% occur only once, and 5% to 8% lies in the top ten. Sequencing used FFPE minimally invasive lung adenocarcinoma tissue. These receptors were collected from a person between 45 and 75 years old with lung adenocarcinoma.

The chain carries TRBV19 and TRBJ1-2; TRBD1 aligns across 8 bases. The CDR3 runs 15 residues. The germline CDR1 and CDR2 sequences are LNHDA and SQIVND (reference sequence). Germline trimming cut 6 bases from V and 4 bases from J; bases unmatched to any gene: 10. The CDR3 here is CASRTTGESSYGYTF. The CDR3 DNA sequence: TGTGCCAGTAGAACGACAGGGGAGTCTAGCTATGGCTACACCTTC.

This clone was counted between two and nine times. CDR3 DNA sequence: TGTGCCAGCTCACAAAATAGCGGTTGGGAAGAGACCCAGTACTTC. Protein sequence: CASSQNSGWEETQYF. J is TRBJ2-5 and V is TRBV18; TRBD2 might be the D (6 bases). With 4 bases removed from V and 3 bases from J, the gap between germline ends came to 15 bases. Germline V CDR1 and CDR2: KGHSH, LQKENI. This CDR3 comprises 15 residues.

The chain's CDR3 is CSVEDWTGNTGELFF. The CDR3 DNA sequence: TGCAGCGTTGAAGACTGGACTGGCAACACCGGGGAGCTGTTTTTT. The chain uses TRBV29-1 and TRBJ2-2; tentative D call: TRBD2 (5 bases). The germline CDR1 and CDR2 sequences are SQVTM and ANQGSEA. Between the trimmed V and J ends, which lost 0 bases and 2 bases, there was a span of 10 bases. The length of the CDR3 is 15 residues.

This rearrangement joins TRBV6-1 to TRBJ2-7; tentative D call: TRBD2 (5 bases). Trimming pared 2 bases from V and 0 bases from J, leaving 5 bases between. This CDR3 has 13 amino acids. Per germline, CDR1 MNHNS and CDR2 SASEGT. The CDR3 DNA is TGTGCCAGCAGTGAAACTAGCTCCTACGAGCAGTACTTC. As protein: CASSETSSYEQYF.

The gene calls are TRBV14 and TRBJ1-2; D is possibly TRBD1 (5 bases). This CDR3 region has 13 residues. Germline CDR1 reads SGHDN; CDR2 reads FVKESK. Trimming cost V 2 bases and J 7 bases, with 11 bases left between them. The DNA of the CDR3 is TGTGCCAGCAGCCAATCTCCAGGGTCTGGCTACACCTTC. This translates into CASSQSPGSGYTF.

The chain recombines TRBV7-9 with TRBJ1-2; 7 positions match TRBD1. The CDR3 runs to 16 residues. CDR1 and CDR2 from the germline V gene are SEHNR and FQNEAQ (reference sequence). The V and J ends lost 2 bases and 7 bases, in that order; junction bases with no gene match: 13. This chain's CDR3 is CASSLSGTADPRGYTF. The CDR3 DNA sequence: TGTGCCAGCAGCTTATCCGGGACAGCCGACCCTCGTGGCTACACCTTC.

The V call is TRBV19, the J call TRBJ2-2; the match to TRBD2 covers 13 bases. This CDR3 spans 14 amino acids. J gave up 13 bases and V 4 bases, and 6 bases lay outside the gene matches. Germline values: CDR1 LNHDA, CDR2 SQIVND (reference sequence). CDR3 sequence: CASSTTSGGTPLFF. The CDR3 nucleotides are TGTGCCAGTAGTACGACTAGCGGGGGGACTCCGCTGTTTTTT.

This chain uses TRBV27 with TRBJ1-2; no reliable D call. The CDR3 length is 13 residues. From germline, CDR1 is MNHEY and CDR2 SMNVEV (reference sequence). The germline V and J ends were trimmed by 0 bases and 4 bases, with 6 bases remaining between them. CDR3 residues: CASSLSYSYGYTF. CDR3 nucleotides: TGTGCCAGCAGTTTATCATACAGCTATGGCTACACCTTC.

This clone was counted between two and nine times. Written as DNA, the CDR3 is TGTGCCAGCAGTCCCTCCAGGGGCCAGCCCCAGCATTTT. Translated, it gives CASSPSRGQPQHF. The rearrangement uses TRBV6-5 and TRBJ1-5; D may be TRBD1 (6 bases). V was shortened by 5 bases and J by 7 bases, with 12 bases between the two germline ends. Looked up from germline, CDR1 is MNHEY and CDR2 is SVGAGI. CDR3 size: 13 residues.

V is TRBV2 and J is TRBJ1-1, with a possible D match to TRBD1 (5 bases). The germline V gene has CDR1 SNHLY and CDR2 FYNNEI. This CDR3 contains 16 residues. The V end lost 4 bases, the J end lost 0 bases, and 15 bases lay between the germline ends. CDR3 sequence reads: CASSAGTEKMNTEAFF. CDR3 DNA: TGTGCCAGCAGTGCCGGGACGGAAAAAATGAACACTGAAGCTTTCTTT. The complete variable domain, with remaining parts taken from reference TRBV2 and TRBJ1-1, reads EPEVTQTPSHQVTQMGQEVILRCVPISNHLYFYWYRQILGQKVEFLVSFYNNEISEKSEIFDDQFSVERPDGSNFTLKIRSTKLEDSAMYFCASSAGTEKMNTEAFFGQGTRLTVV.

CDR3 nucleotides: TGTGCCTGGAGCGAGACAGCAATCTGGGGTAATTCTAACTATGGCTACACCTTC. This translates into CAWSETAIWGNSNYGYTF. This chain joins TRBV30 and TRBJ1-2; a weak D match, TRBD1 (5 bases). From germline, CDR1 is GTSNPN and CDR2 SVGIG (reference sequence). Trimming took off 3 bases at V and 0 bases at J, with 23 bases between the two ends. The CDR3 length is 18 residues.

The chain is built from TRBV9 and TRBJ2-7, with 9 nucleotides matching TRBD1. V trimming: 0 bases; J trimming: 4 bases; junction bases outside the gene matches: 5. Per the germline V gene, CDR1 is SGDLS and CDR2 is YYNGEE. This CDR3 is 15 amino acids long. The CDR3 region is CASSVAGTGMYEQYF. For the CDR3, the DNA is TGTGCCAGCAGCGTAGCCGGGACAGGGATGTACGAGCAGTACTTC.

This sequence joins TRBV5-1 and TRBJ2-5; 12 bases line up with TRBD1. The CDR3 is made up of 14 amino acids. The germline V gene has CDR1 SGHRS and CDR2 YFSETQ. V lost 2 bases and J lost 5; bases outside the gene matches: 1. The CDR3 DNA reads TGCGCCAGCAGCTTCGGGACAGGGGGCGAGACCCAGTACTTC. Its translation: CASSFGTGGETQYF.

The CDR3 sequence: CASSETVLTEKLFF. The CDR3 coding sequence is TGTGCCAGTAGTGAGACGGTACTGACGGAAAAACTGTTTTTT. V usage is TRBV19 and J usage is TRBJ1-4; the D is unclear. The CDR3 totals 14 residues. Germline V lookup: CDR1 LNHDA, CDR2 SQIVND (reference sequence). V gave up 5 bases and J gave up 8 bases, with 15 bases separating them. Complete variable domain (other parts from reference TRBV19 and TRBJ1-4): DGGITQSPKYLFRKEGQNVTLSCEQNLNHDAMYWYRQDPGQGLRLIYYSQIVNDFQKGDIAEGYSVSREKKESFPLTVTSAQKNPTAFYLCASSETVLTEKLFFGSGTQLSVL.